This TCR beta chain was identified in a study of blood T cell repertoires in COVID-19 (dated by TCRdb to between 2020 and 2021). Some background on the complete study: Samples covering the acute and convalescent phases of COVID-19 were provided by collaborators in the United States, Italy and Spain. The samples were drawn from the first 160 participants of the ongoing ImmuneRACE study and from over 950 subjects provided by 6 global collaborators. Deeply sampled blood TCRbeta repertoires from subjects exposed to, actively infected with, or recovered from COVID-19 were included in the dataset. A freely available public database, intended as a resource for researchers studying the immune response to SARS-CoV-2, is where the repertoires were released. HLA class I and class II types, where available, came from metadata supplied by the sample provider rather than from assay-based typing. The prospective study material was composed of cDNA or gDNA derived from T cells, B-cell-depleted T cells, or PBMCs. The sample metadata nearly always contained a de-identified subject ID, COVID-19 status, age in years and sex.

What the work shows at the level of the full study, not this receptor alone: The amount of clinical and demographic metadata varied by source and participant and was provided uncurated.

Comments on this clone: There is no known antigen for this receptor. Base qualities are not recorded, but no much larger clone differs from it by a single base.

The immunoSEQ Assay, a bias-controlled multiplex PCR, was used to amplify TCRbeta CDR3 regions from genomic DNA. In the source study's methods: Nucleated cell counts per sample were estimated from amplification of reference gene primers within the assay. To quantify the absolute abundance of each unique TCRbeta CDR3 rearrangement, sequence reads were collapsed and filtered. For each sample, productive Simpson clonality was calculated as the square root of Simpson's diversity index across productive rearrangements. Held by TCRdb, this immuneACCESS table contains in-frame sequences only and omits some clones. Under half of the omission traces to an unresolved V gene where checked; the cause of the rest is unknown. V, J and clone size are those of that table, while D and trimming were read from the DNA. For this sample there are roughly 260,000 clones; 85% to 90% appear just once. Roughly 3.6% of the sample lies in the top ten.

The collaborating institutions used their own protocols to collect whole blood in K2EDTA tubes. For TCRbeta analysis, collaborators shipped samples in one of three forms: frozen whole blood, isolated PBMCs, or DNA extracted from either of those sample types. The receptor's source is a woman aged 40 to 50 with acute or convalescent COVID-19. The sample consisted of peripheral blood.

The CDR3 sequence is CASSQKGHYGYTF. In nucleotide form, the sequence is TGTGCCAGCAGCCAAAAAGGACATTATGGCTACACCTTC. The sequence links TRBV4-2 to TRBJ1-2, and perhaps TRBD1 as D gene, on 5 matching bases. Relative to germline, V is 2 bases shorter and J is 5 bases shorter, with 9 bases between their ends. As encoded in the germline V gene, CDR1 is LGHNA while CDR2 is YNFKEQ. The CDR3, from cysteine to phenylalanine, totals 13 residues. Of the read, only the CDR3 DNA is kept; its 39 bases are in frame from base 1.